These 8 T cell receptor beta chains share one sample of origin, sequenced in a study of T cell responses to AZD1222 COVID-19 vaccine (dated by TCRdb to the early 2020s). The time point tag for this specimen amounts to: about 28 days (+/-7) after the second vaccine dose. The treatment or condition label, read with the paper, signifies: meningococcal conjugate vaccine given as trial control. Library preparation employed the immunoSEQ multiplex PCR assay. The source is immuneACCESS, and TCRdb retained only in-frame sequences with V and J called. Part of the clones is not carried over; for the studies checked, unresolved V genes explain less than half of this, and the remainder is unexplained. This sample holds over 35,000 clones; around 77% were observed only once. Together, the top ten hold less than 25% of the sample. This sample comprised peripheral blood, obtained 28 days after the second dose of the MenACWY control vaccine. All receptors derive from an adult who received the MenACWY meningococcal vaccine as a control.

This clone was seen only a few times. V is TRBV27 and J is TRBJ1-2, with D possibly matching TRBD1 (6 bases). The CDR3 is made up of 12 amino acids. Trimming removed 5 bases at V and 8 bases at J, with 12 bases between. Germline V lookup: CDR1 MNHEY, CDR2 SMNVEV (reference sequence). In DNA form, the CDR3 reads TGTGCCAGCAGTAACAGGGTATACGGCTACACCTTC. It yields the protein CASSNRVYGYTF.

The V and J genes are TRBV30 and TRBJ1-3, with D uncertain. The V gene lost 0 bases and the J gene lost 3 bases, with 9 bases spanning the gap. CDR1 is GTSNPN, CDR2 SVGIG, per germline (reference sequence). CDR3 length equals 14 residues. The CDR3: CAWSVRDFGNTIYF. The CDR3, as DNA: TGTGCCTGGAGTGTTCGGGATTTTGGAAACACCATATATTTT.

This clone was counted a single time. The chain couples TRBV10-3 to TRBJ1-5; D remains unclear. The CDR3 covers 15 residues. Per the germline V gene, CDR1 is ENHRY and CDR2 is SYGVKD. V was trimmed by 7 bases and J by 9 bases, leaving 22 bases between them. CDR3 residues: CAIMVVVRGGMPQHF. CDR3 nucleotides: TGTGCCATCATGGTGGTTGTACGGGGAGGGATGCCCCAGCATTTT.

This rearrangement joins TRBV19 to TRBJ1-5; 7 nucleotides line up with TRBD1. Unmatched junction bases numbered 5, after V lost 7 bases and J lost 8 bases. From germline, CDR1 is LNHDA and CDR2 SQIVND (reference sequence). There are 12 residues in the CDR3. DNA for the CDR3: TGTGCCAGTACCAACAGGGGAGAGCCCCAGCATTTT. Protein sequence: CASTNRGEPQHF.

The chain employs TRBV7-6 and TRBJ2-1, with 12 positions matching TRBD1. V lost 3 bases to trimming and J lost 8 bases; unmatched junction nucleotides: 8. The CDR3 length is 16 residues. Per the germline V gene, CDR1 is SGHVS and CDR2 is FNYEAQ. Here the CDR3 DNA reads TGTGCCAGCAGCTTGCTCCCGGGACAGGGGGCTTATGAGCAGTTCTTC. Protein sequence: CASSLLPGQGAYEQFF.

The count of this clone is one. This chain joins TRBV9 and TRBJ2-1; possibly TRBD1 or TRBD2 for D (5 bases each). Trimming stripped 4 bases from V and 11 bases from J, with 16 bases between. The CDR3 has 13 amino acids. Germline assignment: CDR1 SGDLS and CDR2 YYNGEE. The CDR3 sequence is CASSPRGPMKQFF. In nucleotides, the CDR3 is TGTGCCAGCAGCCCCCGGGGCCCGATGAAGCAGTTCTTC.

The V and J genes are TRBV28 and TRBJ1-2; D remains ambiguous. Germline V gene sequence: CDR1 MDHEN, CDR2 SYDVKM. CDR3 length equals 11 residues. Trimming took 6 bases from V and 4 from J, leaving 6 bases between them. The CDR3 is CASRVGYGYTF. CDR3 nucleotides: TGTGCCAGCAGAGTGGGCTATGGCTACACCTTC.

The CDR3 nucleotides are TGTGCCAGCAGCGTAGGATCCTCACGCTATAATTCACCCCTCCACTTT. As protein: CASSVGSSRYNSPLHF. This sequence joins TRBV9 and TRBJ1-6; D gene ambiguous. This CDR3 region has 16 residues. V was trimmed by 0 bases and J by 3 bases, leaving 10 bases between them. Germline assignment: CDR1 SGDLS and CDR2 YYNGEE.